Listed here are 20 T cell receptor beta chains from one sample, sequenced in a study of blood T cell repertoires in COVID-19. The data were produced by immunoSEQ multiplex PCR, yet TCRdb's version contains in-frame clones alone and is incomplete. The sample carries 200,000 to 300,000 clones, around 88% recorded once. The specimen sequenced was peripheral blood. These receptor sequences come from a man younger than 45 with active or convalescent COVID-19.

The chain combines TRBV10-1 with TRBJ2-7, with 7 nucleotides matching TRBD1. This CDR3 is built from 14 residues. The V segment lost 0 bases and the J segment 4 bases; nucleotides outside the gene matches: 3. The germline V gene encodes CDR1 WNHNN and CDR2 SYGVQD (reference sequence). The CDR3 region has the DNA TGCGCCAGCAGTGAGTCAGGGGGCGAGTACGAGCAGTACTTC. Encoded protein: CASSESGGEYEQYF.

The V call is TRBV3-1 (or the pseudogene TRBV3-2), the J call TRBJ1-4, with D tentatively TRBD1 (6 bases). Germline V gene data show CDR1 as LGHDT and CDR2 as YNNKEL (reference sequence). Deletions cut 1 base from V and 3 bases from J, with 12 bases between. The CDR3 sequence is 16 residues long. CDR3 sequence: CASSQGDTGSNEKLFF. The CDR3 nucleotides are TGTGCCAGCAGCCAAGGGGATACAGGGTCTAATGAAAAACTGTTTTTT.

Relative to its sample, this clone is medium-sized. This chain joins TRBV4-1 and TRBJ1-5, with 7 positions matching TRBD1. The CDR3 extends over 15 amino acids. Germline CDR1 and CDR2: MGHRA and YSYEKL. With 0 bases clipped from V and 6 bases from J, the junction kept 5 bases outside the gene matches. Here the CDR3 DNA reads TGCGCCAGCAGCCAAGACAGGGGGAGCGGTCAGCCCCAGCATTTT. Amino acids: CASSQDRGSGQPQHF.

This chain joins TRBV5-1 and TRBJ1-3; 7 bases agree with TRBD1. V lost 4 bases, J lost 0 bases, and 4 bases stayed unmatched. CDR1 is SGHRS, CDR2 YFSETQ, per germline. The CDR3 has 15 amino acids. CDR3 protein: CASSRGTDSGNTIYF. The CDR3 bases are TGCGCCAGCAGCCGAGGGACAGACTCTGGAAACACCATATATTTT.

This chain connects TRBV30 to TRBJ1-1; D remains ambiguous. Germline V gene data show CDR1 as GTSNPN and CDR2 as SVGIG (reference sequence). CDR3 length: 17 residues. V lost 4 bases and J lost 0, with 21 bases in between. The CDR3 spells CAWTRTWTLLLNTEAFF. The CDR3 region has the DNA TGTGCCTGGACGAGAACTTGGACTCTGCTATTGAACACTGAAGCTTTCTTT. Drawing the rest from reference TRBV30 and TRBJ1-1, the complete variable domain is SQTIHQWPATLVQPVGSPLSLECTVEGTSNPNLYWYRQAAGRGLQLLFYSVGIGQISSEVPQNLSASRPQDRQFILSSKKLLLSDSGFYLCAWTRTWTLLLNTEAFFGQGTRLTVV.

The rearrangement links TRBV19 to TRBJ1-5; D is uncertain. Germline loops: CDR1 LNHDA, CDR2 SQIVND (reference sequence). V was clipped by 3 bases and J by 6 bases, with 18 bases between them. This CDR3 contains 16 residues. DNA of the CDR3: TGTGCCAGTAGTATTGGATCCGGGGATGCGATTCAGCCCCAGCATTTT. Translating it yields CASSIGSGDAIQPQHF.

The chain couples TRBV4-1 to TRBJ2-1; D might be TRBD1 (5 bases). Germline CDR1 reads MGHRA; CDR2 reads YSYEKL. Trimming cost V 4 bases and J 5 bases, with 12 bases left between them. This CDR3 has 14 residues. CDR3 in DNA: TGCGCCAGCAGCCCTGGGGCGGAAAACAATGAGCAGTTCTTC. Amino acids: CASSPGAENNEQFF.

The chain recombines TRBV11-3 with TRBJ2-1; 14 bases align to TRBD2. V was clipped by 5 bases and J by 5 bases; unmatched bases: 11. The CDR3 covers 18 residues. Germline CDR1 SGHNT, CDR2 YENEEA. CDR3 in amino acids: CASSRSGTSGGQDNEQFF. For the CDR3, the DNA is TGTGCCAGCAGCCGATCCGGGACTAGCGGGGGCCAAGACAATGAGCAGTTCTTC.

The genes are TRBV6-5 and TRBJ1-5; tentative D call: TRBD1 (6 bases). Between the trimmed V and J ends, which lost 8 bases and 0 bases, there was a span of 14 bases. There are 15 residues in the CDR3. Germline CDR1 and CDR2: MNHEY and SVGAGI. CDR3 sequence reads: CASGRDNYSNQPQHF. Written as DNA, the CDR3 is TGTGCCAGCGGGAGGGACAACTATAGCAATCAGCCCCAGCATTTT.

V and J are TRBV6-5 and TRBJ2-7; TRBD1 is a possible D gene (6 bases). V lost 6 bases to trimming and J lost 3 bases, with 12 bases between them. Germline-derived CDR1 and CDR2 are MNHEY and SVGAGI. This CDR3 has 13 residues. This chain's CDR3 is CASRWTENYEQYF. In DNA, the CDR3 is TGTGCCAGCAGGTGGACAGAGAACTACGAGCAGTACTTC.

This chain connects TRBV15 to TRBJ1-1; TRBD1 aligns across 7 bases. The CDR3 has 16 residues. Losses at the gene ends were 4 bases for V and 7 bases for J; bases not matched to a gene: 15. CDR1 and CDR2 (germline): LNHNV, YYDKDF (reference sequence). As DNA, the CDR3 is TGTGCCACCAGCACACGAATTTCGACAGGGCCCGATGAAGCTTTCTTT. Amino acids: CATSTRISTGPDEAFF.

This sequence joins TRBV7-9 and TRBJ2-1, with 8 bases matching TRBD2. The CDR3 totals 12 residues. V lost 1 base, J lost 15 bases, and 5 bases stayed unmatched. Germline-derived CDR1 and CDR2 are SEHNR and FQNEAQ (reference sequence). CDR3: CASSLEGTRRFF. DNA for the CDR3: TGTGCCAGCAGCTTAGAGGGGACTAGGCGGTTCTTC.

DNA for the CDR3: TGTGCCACCCGGGACAGGGGGGGTACCGGGGAGCTGTTTTTT. Translation gives CATRDRGGTGELFF. J is TRBJ2-2 and V is TRBV19; 11 bases line up with TRBD1. V dropped 10 bases and J dropped 5; count of bases not matched to a gene: 6. The germline CDR1 and CDR2 sequences are LNHDA and SQIVND (reference sequence). The CDR3 spans 14 residues.

The CDR3 sequence: CAWNRVGTDTQYF. In DNA form, the CDR3 reads TGTGCCTGGAACAGGGTTGGCACAGATACGCAGTATTTT. The chain couples TRBV30 to TRBJ2-3, with D possibly being TRBD1 (6 bases). Trimming shortened V by 4 bases and J by 1 base, and 9 bases separated the two germline ends. CDR3 size: 13 residues. The germline gives CDR1 GTSNPN, CDR2 SVGIG (reference sequence). The variable domain in full, completed from reference TRBV30 and TRBJ2-3, reads SQTIHQWPATLVQPVGSPLSLECTVEGTSNPNLYWYRQAAGRGLQLLFYSVGIGQISSEVPQNLSASRPQDRQFILSSKKLLLSDSGFYLCAWNRVGTDTQYFGPGTRLTVL.

This clone was seen just once. V and J are TRBV30 and TRBJ1-1; TRBD1 is a possible D gene (5 bases). CDR1 is GTSNPN and CDR2 is SVGIG in the germline V gene (reference sequence). CDR3 length equals 17 residues. Trimming removed 3 bases from V and 0 bases from J, with 20 bases in between. The CDR3 coding sequence is TGTGCCTGGAGGGCCCGTGGGGGGATACGCCTGAACACTGAAGCTTTCTTT. Protein sequence: CAWRARGGIRLNTEAFF.

This CDR3 is CASSLELGRETQYF. CDR3 bases: TGTGCCAGCAGCTTAGAATTGGGGCGGGAGACCCAGTACTTC. The chain has TRBV11-2 and TRBJ2-5, with D possibly being TRBD1 (5 bases). Germline V CDR1 and CDR2: SGHAT, FQNNGV. The CDR3 loop spans 14 amino acids. V gave up 0 bases and J gave up 5 bases, with 10 bases separating them.

This sequence joins TRBV5-1 and TRBJ2-5; 7 bases map to TRBD1. Germline V gene sequence: CDR1 SGHRS, CDR2 YFSETQ. The J segment lost 4 bases and the V segment lost 4 bases, leaving 4 bases of the junction unmatched. The CDR3 is 13 residues long. The CDR3 DNA reads as TGCGCCAGCAGCCCTAAGGGGGCAGAGACCCAGTACTTC. It specifies CASSPKGAETQYF.

The rearrangement uses TRBV7-2 and TRBJ2-4; 8 bases fit TRBD2. This CDR3 is built from 16 residues. The germline V gene has CDR1 SGHTA and CDR2 FQGNSA. V shed 3 bases and J 0 bases; nucleotides not matched to a gene: 4. The CDR3 here is CASSFQSGGAKNIQYF. The CDR3 DNA is TGTGCCAGCAGCTTTCAAAGCGGGGGAGCCAAAAACATTCAGTACTTC.

This clone showed up just once. This chain joins TRBV7-9 and TRBJ1-2; D perhaps matches TRBD1 (5 bases). The V end lost 5 bases, the J end lost 8 bases, and 24 bases lay between the germline ends. The CDR3 covers 16 residues. Germline loops: CDR1 SEHNR, CDR2 FQNEAQ (reference sequence). The chain's CDR3 is CASSPTAGPKGGGYTF. The DNA for the CDR3 is TGTGCCAGCAGCCCTACTGCGGGGCCAAAAGGAGGGGGCTACACCTTC.

The CDR3 DNA sequence: TGTGCCAGCAGCAAACAGGGATACACAGATACGCAGTATTTT. Translating it yields CASSKQGYTDTQYF. The V call is TRBV9, the J call TRBJ2-3; D perhaps matches TRBD1 (6 bases). Germline V gene lookup returns CDR1 SGDLS and CDR2 YYNGEE. The CDR3 extends over 14 amino acids. Trimming left V 4 bases short and J 2 bases short, with 11 bases between.